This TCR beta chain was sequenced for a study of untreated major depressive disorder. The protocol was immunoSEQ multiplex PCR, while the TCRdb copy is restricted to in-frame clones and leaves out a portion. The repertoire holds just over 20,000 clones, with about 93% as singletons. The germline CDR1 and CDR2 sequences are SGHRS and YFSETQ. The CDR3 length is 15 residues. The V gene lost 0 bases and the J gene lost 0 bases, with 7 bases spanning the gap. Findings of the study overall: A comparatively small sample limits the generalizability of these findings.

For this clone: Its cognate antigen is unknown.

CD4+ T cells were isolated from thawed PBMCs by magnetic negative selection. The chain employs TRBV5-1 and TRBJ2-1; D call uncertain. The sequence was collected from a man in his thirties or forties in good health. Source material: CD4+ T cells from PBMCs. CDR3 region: CASSLGPSSYNEQFF. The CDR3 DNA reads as TGCGCCAGCAGCTTGGGTCCCAGCTCCTACAATGAGCAGTTCTTC.